This TCR beta chain was sequenced in a study of shared clonotypes between healthy human individuals. Terminally differentiated effector memory CD45RA+ cells were left out of the naive CD8 fraction, which was CD45RO-negative and positively selected for CCR7. Libraries were prepared by immunoSEQ multiplex PCR; TCRdb keeps only in-frame clonotypes and omits some of them. The table lists about 590,000 clones, 95% to 96% of them singletons. Germline V lookup: CDR1 SGDLS, CDR2 YYNGEE. Trimming removed 4 bases from V and 3 bases from J, with 15 bases in between. This CDR3 has 15 residues. What was sequenced was naive CD8+ T cells sorted from blood. The chain combines TRBV9 with TRBJ2-3; D uncertain. The clonotype originates from a woman aged 25-40 years in good health. The CDR3 reads CASSQEGRWTDTQYF. The CDR3 DNA follows: TGTGCCAGCAGCCAGGAAGGGCGGTGGACAGATACGCAGTATTTT.